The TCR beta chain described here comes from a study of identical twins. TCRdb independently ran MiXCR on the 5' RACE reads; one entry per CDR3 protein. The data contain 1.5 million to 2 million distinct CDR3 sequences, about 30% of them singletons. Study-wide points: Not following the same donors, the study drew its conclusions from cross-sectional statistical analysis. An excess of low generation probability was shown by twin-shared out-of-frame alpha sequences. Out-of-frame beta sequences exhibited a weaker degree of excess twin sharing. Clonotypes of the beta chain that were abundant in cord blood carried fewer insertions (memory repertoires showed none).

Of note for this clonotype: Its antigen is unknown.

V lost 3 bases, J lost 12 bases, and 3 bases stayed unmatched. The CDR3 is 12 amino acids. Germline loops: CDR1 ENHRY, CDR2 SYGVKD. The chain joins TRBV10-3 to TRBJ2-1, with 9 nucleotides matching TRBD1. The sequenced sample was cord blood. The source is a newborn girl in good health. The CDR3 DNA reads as TGTGCCATCAGTGATCCGGGACAGGGGCAGTTCTTC. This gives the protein CAISDPGQGQFF.